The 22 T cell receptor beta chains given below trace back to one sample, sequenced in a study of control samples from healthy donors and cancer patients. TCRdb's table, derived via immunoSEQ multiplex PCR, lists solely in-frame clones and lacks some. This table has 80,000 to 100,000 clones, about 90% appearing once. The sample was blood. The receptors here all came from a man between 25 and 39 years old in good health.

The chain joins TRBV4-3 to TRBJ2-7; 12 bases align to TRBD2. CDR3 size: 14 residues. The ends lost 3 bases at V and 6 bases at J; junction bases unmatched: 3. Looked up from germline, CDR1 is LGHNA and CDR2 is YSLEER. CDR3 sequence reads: CASSQTSGSSEQYF. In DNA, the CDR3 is TGCGCCAGCAGCCAGACTAGCGGGAGCAGCGAGCAGTACTTC.

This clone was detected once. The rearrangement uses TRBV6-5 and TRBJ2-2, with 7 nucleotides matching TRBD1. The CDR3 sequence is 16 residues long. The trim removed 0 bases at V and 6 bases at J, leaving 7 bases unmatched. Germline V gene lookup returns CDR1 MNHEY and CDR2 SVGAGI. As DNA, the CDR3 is TGTGCCAGCAGTTACTCGCCCACAGGGGTCCCCGGGGAGCTGTTTTTT. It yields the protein CASSYSPTGVPGELFF.

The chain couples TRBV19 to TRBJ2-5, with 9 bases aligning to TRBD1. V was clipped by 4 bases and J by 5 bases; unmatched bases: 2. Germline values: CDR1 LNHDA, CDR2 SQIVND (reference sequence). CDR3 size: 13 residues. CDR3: CASSRDRGETQYF. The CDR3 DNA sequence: TGTGCCAGTAGTAGAGACAGGGGGGAGACCCAGTACTTC.

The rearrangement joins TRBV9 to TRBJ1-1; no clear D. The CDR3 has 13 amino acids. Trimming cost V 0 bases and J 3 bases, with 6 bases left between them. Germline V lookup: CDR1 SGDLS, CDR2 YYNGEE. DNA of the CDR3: TGTGCCAGCAGCGTAGGCCGGGACACTGAAGCTTTCTTT. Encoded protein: CASSVGRDTEAFF.

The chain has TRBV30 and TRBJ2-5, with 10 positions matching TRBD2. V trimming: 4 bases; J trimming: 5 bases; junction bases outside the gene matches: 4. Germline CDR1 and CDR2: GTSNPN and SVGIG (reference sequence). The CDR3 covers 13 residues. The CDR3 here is CAWTSGSFETQYF. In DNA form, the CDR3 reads TGTGCCTGGACTAGCGGGAGTTTCGAGACCCAGTACTTC.

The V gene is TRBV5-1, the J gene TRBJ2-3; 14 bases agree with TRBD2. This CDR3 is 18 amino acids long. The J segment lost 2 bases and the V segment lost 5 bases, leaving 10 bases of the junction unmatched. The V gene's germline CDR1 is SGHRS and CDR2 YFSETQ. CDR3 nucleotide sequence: TGCGCCAGCAGGGCAGAGGGACTAGCGGGAGCGCTCACAGATACGCAGTATTTT. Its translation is CASRAEGLAGALTDTQYF.

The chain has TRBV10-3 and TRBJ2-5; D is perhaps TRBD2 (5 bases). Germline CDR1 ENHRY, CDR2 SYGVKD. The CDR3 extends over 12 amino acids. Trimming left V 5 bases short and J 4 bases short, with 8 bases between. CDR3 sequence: CAISTGGETQYF. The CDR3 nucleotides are TGTGCCATCAGTACCGGAGGAGAGACCCAGTACTTC.

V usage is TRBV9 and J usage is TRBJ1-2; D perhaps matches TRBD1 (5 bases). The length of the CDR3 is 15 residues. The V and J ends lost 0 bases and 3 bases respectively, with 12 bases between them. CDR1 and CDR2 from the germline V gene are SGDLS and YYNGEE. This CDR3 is CASSVAGRLDYGYTF. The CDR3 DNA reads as TGTGCCAGCAGCGTAGCAGGGAGGTTAGACTATGGCTACACCTTC.

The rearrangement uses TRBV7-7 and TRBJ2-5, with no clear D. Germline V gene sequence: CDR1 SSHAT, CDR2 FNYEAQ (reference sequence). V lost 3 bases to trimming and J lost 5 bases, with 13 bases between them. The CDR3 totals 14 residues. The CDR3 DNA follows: TGTGCCAGCAGCTTTTCGGGTGAATCGGAGACCCAGTACTTC. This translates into CASSFSGESETQYF.

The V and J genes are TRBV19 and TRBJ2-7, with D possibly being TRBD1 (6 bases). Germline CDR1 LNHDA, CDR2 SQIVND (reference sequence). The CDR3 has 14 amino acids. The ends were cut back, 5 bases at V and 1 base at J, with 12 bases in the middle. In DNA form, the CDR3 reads TGTGCCAGTAGTCCGGGACACGGATCCTACGAGCAGTACTTC. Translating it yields CASSPGHGSYEQYF.

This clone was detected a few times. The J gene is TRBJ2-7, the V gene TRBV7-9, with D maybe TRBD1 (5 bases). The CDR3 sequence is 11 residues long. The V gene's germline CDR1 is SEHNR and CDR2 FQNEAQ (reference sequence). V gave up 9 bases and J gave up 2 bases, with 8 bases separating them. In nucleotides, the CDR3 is TGTGCCAGTTGGGGCACCTACGAGCAGTACTTC. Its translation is CASWGTYEQYF.

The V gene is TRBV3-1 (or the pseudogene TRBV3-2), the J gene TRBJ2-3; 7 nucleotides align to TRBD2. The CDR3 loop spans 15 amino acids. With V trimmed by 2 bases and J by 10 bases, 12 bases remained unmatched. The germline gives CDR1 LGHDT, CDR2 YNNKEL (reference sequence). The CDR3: CASSQLIAGTGPQYF. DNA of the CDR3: TGTGCCAGCAGCCAACTGATAGCGGGTACTGGGCCGCAGTATTTT.

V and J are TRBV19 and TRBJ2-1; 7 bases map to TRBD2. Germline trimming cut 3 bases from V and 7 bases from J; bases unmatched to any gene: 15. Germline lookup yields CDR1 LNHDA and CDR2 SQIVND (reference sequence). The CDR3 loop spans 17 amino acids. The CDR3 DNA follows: TGTGCCAGTAGTATTCGCCCGTTAAGGGAGGGTTGGAATGAGCAGTTCTTC. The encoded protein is CASSIRPLREGWNEQFF.

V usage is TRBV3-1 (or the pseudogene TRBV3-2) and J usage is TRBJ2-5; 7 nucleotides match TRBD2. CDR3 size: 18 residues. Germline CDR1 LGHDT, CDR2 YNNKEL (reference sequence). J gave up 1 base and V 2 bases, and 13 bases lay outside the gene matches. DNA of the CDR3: TGTGCCAGCAGCCAATCCCGTCAAAGCGGGAATTCCCAAGAGACCCAGTACTTC. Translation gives CASSQSRQSGNSQETQYF.

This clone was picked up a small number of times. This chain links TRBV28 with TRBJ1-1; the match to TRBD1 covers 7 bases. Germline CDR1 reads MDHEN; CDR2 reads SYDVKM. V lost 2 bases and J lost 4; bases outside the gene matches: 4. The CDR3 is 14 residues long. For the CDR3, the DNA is TGTGCCAGCAGTTTAGCTGACAGGGTCACTGAAGCTTTCTTT. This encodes CASSLADRVTEAFF.

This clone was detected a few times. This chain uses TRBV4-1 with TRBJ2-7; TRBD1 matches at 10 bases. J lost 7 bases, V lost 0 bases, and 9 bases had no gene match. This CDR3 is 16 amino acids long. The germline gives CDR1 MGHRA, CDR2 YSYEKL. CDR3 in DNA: TGCGCCAGCAGCCAAGATGGGGGGACAGGGGCTGGAGAGCAGTACTTC. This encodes CASSQDGGTGAGEQYF.

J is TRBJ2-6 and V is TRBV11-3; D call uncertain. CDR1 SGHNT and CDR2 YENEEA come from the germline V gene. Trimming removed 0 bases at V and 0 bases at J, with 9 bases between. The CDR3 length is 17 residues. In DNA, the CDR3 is TGTGCCAGCAGCTTAGATCTAAGGAGCTCTGGGGCCAACGTCCTGACTTTC. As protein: CASSLDLRSSGANVLTF.

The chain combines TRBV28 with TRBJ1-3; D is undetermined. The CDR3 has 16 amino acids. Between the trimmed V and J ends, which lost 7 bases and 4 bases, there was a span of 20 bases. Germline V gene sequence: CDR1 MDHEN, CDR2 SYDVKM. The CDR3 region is CASTSPSPPPGNTIYF. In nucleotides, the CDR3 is TGTGCCAGCACCTCACCCTCCCCACCTCCCGGAAACACCATATATTTT. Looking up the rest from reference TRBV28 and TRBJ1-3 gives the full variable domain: DVKVTQSSRYLVKRTGEKVFLECVQDMDHENMFWYRQDPGLGLRLIYFSYDVKMKEKGDIPEGYSVSREKKERFSLILESASTNQTSMYLCASTSPSPPPGNTIYFGEGSWLTVV.

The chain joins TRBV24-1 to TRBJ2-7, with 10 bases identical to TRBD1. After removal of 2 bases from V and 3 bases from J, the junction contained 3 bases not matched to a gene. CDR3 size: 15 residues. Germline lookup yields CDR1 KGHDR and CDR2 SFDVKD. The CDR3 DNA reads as TGTGCCACCAGTGATTCCCGGACAGGGGGCTACGAGCAGTACTTC. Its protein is CATSDSRTGGYEQYF.

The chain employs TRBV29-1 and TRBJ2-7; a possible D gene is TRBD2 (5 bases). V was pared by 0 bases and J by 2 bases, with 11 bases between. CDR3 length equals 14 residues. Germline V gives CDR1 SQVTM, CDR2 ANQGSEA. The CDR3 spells CSVEDRRGPYEQYF. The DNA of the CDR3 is TGCAGCGTTGAAGATCGCCGGGGTCCCTACGAGCAGTACTTC.

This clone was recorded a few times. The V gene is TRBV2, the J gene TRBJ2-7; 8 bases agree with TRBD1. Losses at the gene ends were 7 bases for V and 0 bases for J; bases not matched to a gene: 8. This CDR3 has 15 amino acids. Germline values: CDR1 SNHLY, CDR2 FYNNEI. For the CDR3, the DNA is TGTGCCAGCACTACCGGGACAGGTCTCTCCTACGAGCAGTACTTC. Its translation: CASTTGTGLSYEQYF.

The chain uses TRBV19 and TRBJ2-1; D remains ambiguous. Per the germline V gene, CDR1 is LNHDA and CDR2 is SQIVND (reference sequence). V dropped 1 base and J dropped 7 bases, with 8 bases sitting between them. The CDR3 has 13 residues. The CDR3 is CASSIVYPNEQFF. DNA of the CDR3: TGTGCCAGTAGTATAGTGTACCCAAATGAGCAGTTCTTC.